This entry lists 9 T cell receptor beta chains sequenced from one sample in a study of T cells of healthy individuals. Each CDR3 protein gets one entry after TCRdb re-called the 5' RACE reads with MiXCR. The table includes approximately 50,000 distinct CDR3 sequences, roughly 15% detected once. All receptors come from a human donor in good health.

This clonotype was seen at least ten times. CDR3 in amino acids: CASRPRGSTTSSGANVLTF. The DNA for the CDR3 is TGTGCCAGCAGGCCCCGGGGCTCTACTACTAGCTCTGGGGCCAACGTCCTGACTTTC. The J gene is TRBJ2-6, the V gene TRBV7-9; D is possibly TRBD1 or TRBD2 (5 bases each). Trimming cost V 6 bases and J 0 bases, with 21 bases left between them. The germline gives CDR1 SEHNR, CDR2 FQNEAQ (reference sequence). The CDR3 has 19 amino acids.

This clonotype was detected ten times or more. The chain employs TRBV7-2 and TRBJ2-5, with unresolved D. Germline CDR1 and CDR2: SGHTA and FQGNSA. The CDR3 runs to 14 residues. V gave up 7 bases and J gave up 4 bases, with 16 bases separating them. The DNA of the CDR3 is TGTGCCAGCAACCCTTACGGTACCTCAGAGACCCAGTACTTC. Residues: CASNPYGTSETQYF.

This clonotype came up many times. The chain couples TRBV9 to TRBJ2-7; D might be TRBD2 (6 bases). Trimming pared 0 bases from V and 3 bases from J, leaving 10 bases between. Germline CDR1 reads SGDLS; CDR2 reads YYNGEE. This CDR3 is built from 14 residues. CDR3 in amino acids: CASSVDGGNYEQYF. The CDR3 DNA sequence: TGTGCCAGCAGCGTAGATGGGGGGAACTACGAGCAGTACTTC.

This clonotype was seen many times. The chain joins TRBV20-1 to TRBJ1-1; TRBD1 is a possible D gene (6 bases). Trimming took 5 bases from V and 0 from J, leaving 22 bases between them. The CDR3 runs 17 residues. CDR1 and CDR2 from the germline V gene are DFQATT and SNEGSKA (reference sequence). DNA of the CDR3: TGCAGTGCTGGGACATCCGGGAGATTGTTTATGAACACTGAAGCTTTCTTT. Protein sequence: CSAGTSGRLFMNTEAFF.

This clonotype showed up many times. The rearrangement uses TRBV28 and TRBJ2-4; tentatively, D is TRBD2 (5 bases). This CDR3 region has 17 residues. V was clipped by 3 bases and J by 5 bases, with 20 bases between them. Germline CDR1 MDHEN, CDR2 SYDVKM. The CDR3 nucleotides read TGTGCCAGCAGTTTCGCTCTATGGGTTCGGGAAGAAAACATTCAGTACTTC. As protein: CASSFALWVREENIQYF.

The sample holds a few counts of this clonotype. V and J are TRBV10-3 and TRBJ2-1, with D maybe TRBD1 (5 bases). Looked up from germline, CDR1 is ENHRY and CDR2 is SYGVKD. The length of the CDR3 is 14 residues. Trimming took off 3 bases at V and 10 bases at J, with 16 bases between the two ends. The CDR3 loop is CAISEDQGVREQFF. The CDR3, as DNA: TGTGCCATCAGTGAAGATCAAGGGGTTCGGGAGCAGTTCTTC.

The chain employs TRBV29-1 and TRBJ1-5; D not certain. V was shortened by 0 bases and J by 8 bases, with 14 bases between the two germline ends. Germline V gene sequence: CDR1 SQVTM, CDR2 ANQGSEA. This CDR3 contains 14 residues. DNA for the CDR3: TGCAGCGTTGAAGATGAAGAGGGTGCGAAGCCCCAGCATTTT. Translated: CSVEDEEGAKPQHF.

This clonotype has ten or more counts. This chain links TRBV5-5 with TRBJ1-5; 9 positions match TRBD1. The length of the CDR3 is 15 residues. The ends lost 4 bases at V and 4 bases at J; junction bases unmatched: 6. Germline loops: CDR1 SGHKS, CDR2 YYEKEE (reference sequence). CDR3 DNA: TGTGCCAGCAGCCCGGGACAGGGAGGAAATCAGCCCCAGCATTTT. Its protein is CASSPGQGGNQPQHF.

This clonotype appeared a few times. V is TRBV14 and J is TRBJ1-6; D gene ambiguous. V lost 7 bases and J 4 bases, leaving 8 bases between the germline ends. The CDR3 sequence is 13 residues long. The germline V gene encodes CDR1 SGHDN and CDR2 FVKESK. CDR3 DNA: TGTGCCAGCACTTTAGCTTATAATTCACCCCTCCACTTT. Protein product: CASTLAYNSPLHF.